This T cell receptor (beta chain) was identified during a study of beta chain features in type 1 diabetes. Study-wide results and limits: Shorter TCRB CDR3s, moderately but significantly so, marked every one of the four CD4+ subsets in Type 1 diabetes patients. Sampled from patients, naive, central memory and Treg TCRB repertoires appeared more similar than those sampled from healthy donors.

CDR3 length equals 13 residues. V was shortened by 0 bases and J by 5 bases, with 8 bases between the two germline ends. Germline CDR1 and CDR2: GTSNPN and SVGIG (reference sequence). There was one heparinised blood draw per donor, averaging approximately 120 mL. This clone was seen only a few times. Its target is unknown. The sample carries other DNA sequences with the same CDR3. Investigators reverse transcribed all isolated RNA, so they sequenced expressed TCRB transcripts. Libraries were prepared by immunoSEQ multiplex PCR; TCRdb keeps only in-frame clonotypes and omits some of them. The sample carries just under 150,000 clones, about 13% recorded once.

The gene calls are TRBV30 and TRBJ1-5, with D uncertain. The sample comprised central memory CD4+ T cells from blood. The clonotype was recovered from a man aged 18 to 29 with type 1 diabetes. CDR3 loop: CAWSVLGDQPQHF. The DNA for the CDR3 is TGTGCCTGGAGTGTACTCGGGGATCAGCCCCAGCATTTT.